These 9 T cell receptor beta chains came from one sample sequenced in a study of low-dose radiotherapy and immunotherapy resistance in tumors. Time point noted: after trial treatment. As to treatment: LDRT plus nivolumab, ipilimumab, low-dose cyclophosphamide and aspirin (RACIN trial). cDNA synthesis used a TRAV/TRBV-specific primer set for both chains. A constant-region primer paired with the V-primer adapter amplified TCRs over about 18 PCR cycles. TCRdb re-derived calls from the reads in MiXCR, one entry per CDR3 protein. The repertoire holds more than 70,000 distinct CDR3 sequences, around a fifth seen once, with roughly 13% in the top ten. This specimen was PBMCs, taken after low-dose radiotherapy plus immunotherapy. Receptor source: a female donor with ovarian cancer.

This clonotype was detected ten times or more. The V call is TRBV6-6, the J call TRBJ1-4; D is possibly TRBD1 (6 bases). Germline V gives CDR1 MNHNY, CDR2 SVGAGI (reference sequence). Trimming removed 0 bases from V and 8 bases from J, with 16 bases in between. This CDR3 spans 16 amino acids. CDR3 in DNA: TGTGCCAGCAGTTACTCGGCAGGGGTATTACGAGAAAAACTGTTTTTT. Protein: CASSYSAGVLREKLFF.

This clonotype showed up many times. This CDR3 reads CASSIIGTGSYNEQFF. CDR3 nucleotides: TGTGCCAGTAGTATTATCGGGACAGGTTCCTACAATGAGCAGTTCTTC. This chain connects TRBV19 to TRBJ2-1; 8 nucleotides align to TRBD1. Germline lookup yields CDR1 LNHDA and CDR2 SQIVND (reference sequence). Losses at the gene ends were 3 bases for V and 1 base for J; bases not matched to a gene: 5. This CDR3 comprises 16 residues.

The sample holds many counts of this clonotype. The chain uses TRBV12-3 or TRBV12-4 and TRBJ2-5; D gene ambiguous. Between the trimmed V and J ends, which lost 3 bases and 1 base, there was a span of 15 bases. This CDR3 spans 16 amino acids. Here the CDR3 reads CASSFSRINRQETQYF. As DNA, the CDR3 is TGTGCCAGCAGTTTCTCCAGAATCAACCGCCAAGAGACCCAGTACTTC.

At least ten counts were recorded for this clonotype. J is TRBJ2-4 and V is TRBV12-3 or TRBV12-4; maybe TRBD2 (6 bases). V shed 3 bases and J shed 0 bases, with 15 bases lying between them. The CDR3 extends over 17 amino acids. CDR3 loop: CASSFQEVGLAKNIQYF. CDR3 nucleotides: TGTGCCAGCAGTTTTCAGGAGGTGGGACTAGCCAAAAACATTCAGTACTTC.

Ten or more counts support this clonotype. The chain recombines TRBV5-1 with TRBJ2-6; D uncertain. V lost 3 bases and J 0 bases, leaving 7 bases between the germline ends. Germline lookup yields CDR1 SGHRS and CDR2 YFSETQ. This CDR3 is built from 15 residues. In nucleotides, the CDR3 is TGCGCCAGCAGCTCCGGTCTCTCTGGGGCCAACGTCCTGACTTTC. Residues: CASSSGLSGANVLTF.

This clonotype was detected ten times or more. The chain employs TRBV12-3 or TRBV12-4 and TRBJ1-1, with no clear D. With 2 bases removed from V and 5 bases from J, the gap between germline ends came to 9 bases. The length of the CDR3 is 13 residues. The CDR3 DNA sequence: TGTGCCAGCAGTTTATCTGTGGGTACTGAAGCTTTCTTT. It codes for CASSLSVGTEAFF.

This clonotype has a handful of counts. One end of the junction does not line up with germline, which may come from a read error. The chain uses TRBV13 and TRBJ2-4; D is undetermined. Germline CDR1 and CDR2: PRHDT and FYEKMQ (reference sequence). The CDR3 is made up of 17 amino acids. The CDR3 region is CASILGLGLRAKNIQYF. Written as DNA, the CDR3 is TGTGCCAGCATCTTAGGCCTCGGCCTGAGGGCCAAAAACATTCAGTACTTC. The whole variable domain, filled in from reference TRBV13 and TRBJ2-4, reads AAGVIQSPRHLIKEKRETATLKCYPIPRHDTVYWYQQGPGQDPQFLISFYEKMQSDKGSIPDRFSAQQFSDYHSELNMSSLELGDSALYFCASILGLGLRAKNIQYFGAGTRLSVL.

This clonotype has a count of ten or more. This rearrangement joins TRBV5-1 to TRBJ2-1, with no clear D. CDR3 length: 14 residues. CDR1 is SGHRS, CDR2 YFSETQ, per germline. Trimming removed 4 bases from V and 1 base from J, with 9 bases in between. For the CDR3, the DNA is TGCGCCAGCAGCGTTTCCGGATCCTACAATGAGCAGTTCTTC. The encoded protein is CASSVSGSYNEQFF.

This clonotype was seen many times. The CDR3 region is CASSGTEIYGYTF. The CDR3 bases are TGCGCCAGCAGCGGGACAGAGATTTATGGCTACACCTTC. The chain joins TRBV5-1 to TRBJ1-2; 7 bases align to TRBD1. V shed 4 bases, J shed 5 bases, and the junction held 5 bases outside the gene matches. The CDR3 spans 13 residues. CDR1 and CDR2 from the germline V gene are SGHRS and YFSETQ.